This entry lists 27 T cell receptor beta chains sequenced from one sample in a study of blood T cell repertoires in COVID-19. The protocol was immunoSEQ multiplex PCR, while the TCRdb copy is restricted to in-frame clones and leaves out a portion. Of fewer than 700,000 clones in the sample, roughly nine tenths were seen once. Sample: peripheral blood. The receptors originated from a woman aged 45-60 years with COVID-19, enrolled during active disease.

The gene calls are TRBV18 and TRBJ1-4, with 8 positions matching TRBD1. The CDR3 has 16 amino acids. The germline gives CDR1 KGHSH, CDR2 LQKENI. Germline trimming cut 3 bases from V and 3 bases from J; bases unmatched to any gene: 6. The CDR3 sequence: CASSPQGAQANEKLFF. Here the CDR3 DNA reads TGTGCCAGCTCACCTCAGGGGGCTCAAGCTAATGAAAAACTGTTTTTT.

This clone was found a few times. The rearrangement links TRBV2 to TRBJ1-1; D possibly corresponds to TRBD1 (6 bases). Germline V lookup: CDR1 SNHLY, CDR2 FYNNEI. The ends were cut back, 0 bases at V and 4 bases at J, with 15 bases in the middle. This CDR3 comprises 16 residues. CDR3 protein: CASSEASTGYLTEAFF. The CDR3, as DNA: TGTGCCAGCAGTGAAGCAAGTACAGGGTACCTCACTGAAGCTTTCTTT.

This clone came up a few times. The V call is TRBV4-1, the J call TRBJ2-2, with 7 positions matching TRBD2. After removal of 3 bases from V and 2 bases from J, the junction contained 6 bases not matched to a gene. The V gene's germline CDR1 is MGHRA and CDR2 YSYEKL. The CDR3 length is 16 residues. The CDR3 protein is CASSQASGANTGELFF. CDR3 coding DNA: TGCGCCAGCAGCCAGGCCAGCGGGGCAAACACCGGGGAGCTGTTTTTT.

V usage is TRBV7-7 and J usage is TRBJ2-2, with 9 bases fitting TRBD1. The CDR3 is made up of 18 amino acids. The germline gives CDR1 SSHAT, CDR2 FNYEAQ (reference sequence). Trimming removed 5 bases from V and 1 base from J; junction bases left unmatched: 11. The CDR3 protein is CASSPIPGQGGNTGELFF. The CDR3 DNA is TGTGCCAGCAGCCCTATCCCGGGACAGGGAGGGAACACCGGGGAGCTGTTTTTT.

The chain has TRBV5-1 and TRBJ2-3; 8 nucleotides line up with TRBD1. The V and J ends lost 4 bases and 3 bases, in that order; junction bases with no gene match: 10. This CDR3 is 16 amino acids long. Germline CDR1 reads SGHRS; CDR2 reads YFSETQ. CDR3 region: CASSQGQGLGTDTQYF. The CDR3 region has the DNA TGCGCCAGCAGCCAAGGACAGGGATTGGGGACAGATACGCAGTATTTT.

V and J are TRBV7-4 and TRBJ1-5; 8 positions match TRBD1. In germline, CDR1 is SGHVT, CDR2 SQSDAQ. The CDR3 contains 15 residues. The V gene end was trimmed by 6 bases and the J gene end by 7 bases; junction bases not matched to a gene: 11. CDR3: CASSPRTGPGQPQHF. DNA for the CDR3: TGTGCCAGCAGTCCACGGACAGGGCCCGGGCAGCCCCAGCATTTT.

Only a few counts were recorded for this clone. The CDR3 DNA follows: TGTGCCTGGAGTGTCAGCCCACCCGGGATCGGAGACACCATATATTTT. Residues: CAWSVSPPGIGDTIYF. The J gene is TRBJ1-3, the V gene TRBV30; D unclear. Germline V gene sequence: CDR1 GTSNPN, CDR2 SVGIG (reference sequence). Trimming removed 0 bases at V and 8 bases at J, with 20 bases between. The CDR3 contains 16 residues. Supplemented by reference TRBV30 and TRBJ1-3, the full variable domain reads SQTIHQWPATLVQPVGSPLSLECTVEGTSNPNLYWYRQAAGRGLQLLFYSVGIGQISSEVPQNLSASRPQDRQFILSSKKLLLSDSGFYLCAWSVSPPGIGDTIYFGEGSWLTVV.

The chain joins TRBV10-2 to TRBJ2-3; the match to TRBD2 covers 7 bases. V trimming: 4 bases; J trimming: 2 bases; junction bases outside the gene matches: 3. CDR1 WSHSY and CDR2 SAAADI come from the germline V gene. This CDR3 is 14 amino acids long. The DNA of the CDR3 is TGCGCCAGCAGTGGGAGCGGGACCACAGATACGCAGTATTTT. Protein sequence: CASSGSGTTDTQYF.

V usage is TRBV13 and J usage is TRBJ1-1; D gene unclear. CDR1 is PRHDT, CDR2 FYEKMQ, per germline (reference sequence). The ends were cut back, 7 bases at V and 5 bases at J, with 11 bases in the middle. The CDR3 has 12 amino acids. The CDR3 sequence: CASNSYRTEAFF. The DNA for the CDR3 is TGTGCCAGCAACTCGTACCGGACTGAAGCTTTCTTT.

The chain combines TRBV5-1 with TRBJ1-1; 10 bases align to TRBD1. The CDR3 has 15 residues. Germline CDR1 and CDR2: SGHRS and YFSETQ. V lost 5 bases to trimming and J lost 1 base; unmatched junction nucleotides: 5. This chain's CDR3 is CASSLRQGANTEAFF. For the CDR3, the DNA is TGCGCCAGCAGTCTTCGACAGGGGGCGAACACTGAAGCTTTCTTT.

The chain employs TRBV28 and TRBJ1-6, with 8 nucleotides matching TRBD1. The CDR3 totals 17 residues. Germline V gene lookup returns CDR1 MDHEN and CDR2 SYDVKM. V gave up 6 bases and J gave up 1 base; unmatched junction bases: 8. CDR3 region: CASSRQGKGSYNSPLHF. The DNA of the CDR3 is TGTGCCAGCAGCCGACAGGGGAAAGGGTCCTATAATTCACCCCTCCACTTT. The variable domain in full, with the rest retrieved from reference TRBV28 and TRBJ1-6, is DVKVTQSSRYLVKRTGEKVFLECVQDMDHENMFWYRQDPGLGLRLIYFSYDVKMKEKGDIPEGYSVSREKKERFSLILESASTNQTSMYLCASSRQGKGSYNSPLHFGNGTRLTVT.

The sample holds one count of this clone. The chain is built from TRBV6-1 and TRBJ1-2, with TRBD1 identical over 9 bases. The CDR3 is 16 residues long. CDR1 and CDR2 from the germline V gene are MNHNS and SASEGT. V shed 0 bases and J 4 bases; nucleotides not matched to a gene: 6. The CDR3 sequence: CASSEALGQGSYGYTF. Here the CDR3 DNA reads TGTGCCAGCAGTGAAGCGCTTGGACAGGGGAGCTATGGCTACACCTTC.

This clone was detected a few times. The chain recombines TRBV6-5 with TRBJ1-6; D is uncertain. Trimming pared 5 bases from V and 6 bases from J, leaving 8 bases between. The length of the CDR3 is 13 residues. The germline V gene encodes CDR1 MNHEY and CDR2 SVGAGI. CDR3 loop: CASSPLLNSPLHF. The CDR3 region has the DNA TGTGCCAGCAGTCCCCTCCTTAATTCACCCCTCCACTTT.

The chain combines TRBV3-1 (or the pseudogene TRBV3-2) with TRBJ2-1, with TRBD2 identical over 10 bases. V gave up 0 bases and J gave up 7 bases; unmatched junction bases: 6. Germline V lookup: CDR1 LGHDT, CDR2 YNNKEL (reference sequence). The CDR3 spans 16 residues. Here the CDR3 reads CASSQEEAGGKNEQFF. In nucleotides, the CDR3 is TGTGCCAGCAGCCAAGAAGAAGCGGGGGGGAAAAATGAGCAGTTCTTC.

This chain connects TRBV15 to TRBJ1-4; D not certain. V was trimmed by 5 bases and J by 3 bases, leaving 7 bases between them. Germline assignment: CDR1 LNHNV and CDR2 YYDKDF (reference sequence). The CDR3 extends over 13 amino acids. The CDR3 loop reads CATSSGSNEKLFF. CDR3 sequence (DNA): TGTGCCACCAGCTCGGGGTCTAATGAAAAACTGTTTTTT.

The V and J genes are TRBV5-1 and TRBJ2-1; 9 bases are a match to TRBD2. Trimming removed 2 bases from V and 5 bases from J; junction bases left unmatched: 5. CDR3 length equals 15 residues. Germline CDR1 reads SGHRS; CDR2 reads YFSETQ. CDR3: CASSLLAGVDNEQFF. DNA for the CDR3: TGCGCCAGCAGCTTATTAGCGGGGGTCGACAATGAGCAGTTCTTC. The complete variable domain, with remaining parts taken from reference TRBV5-1 and TRBJ2-1, reads KAGVTQTPRYLIKTRGQQVTLSCSPISGHRSVSWYQQTPGQGLQFLFEYFSETQRNKGNFPGRFSGRQFSNSRSEMNVSTLELGDSALYLCASSLLAGVDNEQFFGPGTRLTVL.

This chain links TRBV2 with TRBJ1-1; D uncertain. Germline values: CDR1 SNHLY, CDR2 FYNNEI. V was trimmed by 7 bases and J by 5 bases, leaving 11 bases between them. This CDR3 spans 12 amino acids. CDR3 loop: CASTERVTEAFF. The CDR3 DNA reads as TGTGCCAGCACCGAACGGGTAACTGAAGCTTTCTTT.

This sequence joins TRBV19 and TRBJ1-3, with D unresolved. The germline V gene encodes CDR1 LNHDA and CDR2 SQIVND (reference sequence). CDR3 size: 18 residues. The V end lost 1 base, the J end lost 0 bases, and 16 bases lay between the germline ends. CDR3 coding DNA: TGTGCCAGTAGTATAGGAGGGCGTTTATCCCTCTCTGGAAACACCATATATTTT. Translating gives CASSIGGRLSLSGNTIYF. Variable domain in full (rest from reference TRBV19 and TRBJ1-3): DGGITQSPKYLFRKEGQNVTLSCEQNLNHDAMYWYRQDPGQGLRLIYYSQIVNDFQKGDIAEGYSVSREKKESFPLTVTSAQKNPTAFYLCASSIGGRLSLSGNTIYFGEGSWLTVV.

This chain connects TRBV5-1 to TRBJ1-5; D may be TRBD1 (5 bases). The CDR3 totals 13 residues. CDR1 SGHRS and CDR2 YFSETQ come from the germline V gene. Trimming cost V 0 bases and J 5 bases, with 6 bases left between them. Here the CDR3 DNA reads TGCGCCAGCAGCTTGGACAGGTATCAGCCCCAGCATTTT. It encodes CASSLDRYQPQHF.

This rearrangement joins TRBV27 to TRBJ1-6; 11 positions agree with TRBD1. Per the germline V gene, CDR1 is MNHEY and CDR2 is SMNVEV (reference sequence). V gave up 5 bases and J gave up 9 bases; unmatched junction bases: 3. CDR3 length equals 14 residues. The CDR3 DNA is TGTGCCAGCAGTCTGGGACAGGGGGGTTCACCCCTCCACTTT. Its protein is CASSLGQGGSPLHF.

This clone has a handful of counts. The chain joins TRBV11-2 to TRBJ1-4, with a weak D call TRBD1 (5 bases). The germline V and J ends were trimmed by 3 bases and 7 bases, with 12 bases remaining between them. The CDR3 is 14 residues long. The V gene's germline CDR1 is SGHAT and CDR2 FQNNGV. The CDR3 DNA sequence: TGTGCCAGCAGCTTTGAGTCAAGGGGTGAAAAACTGTTTTTT. It encodes CASSFESRGEKLFF.

This clone was recorded once. V is TRBV19 and J is TRBJ1-1; D is perhaps TRBD1 (5 bases). Trimming pared 6 bases from V and 5 bases from J, leaving 16 bases between. Germline V CDR1 and CDR2: LNHDA, SQIVND (reference sequence). The length of the CDR3 is 14 residues. CDR3 in DNA: TGTGCCAGTAGATCTGGACAATTGGGAACTGAAGCTTTCTTT. It specifies CASRSGQLGTEAFF.

The chain is built from TRBV2 and TRBJ1-2; a weak D match, TRBD1 (5 bases). The V gene lost 4 bases and the J gene lost 5 bases, with 14 bases spanning the gap. The V gene's germline CDR1 is SNHLY and CDR2 FYNNEI. There are 14 residues in the CDR3. The CDR3 coding sequence is TGTGCCAGCAGTGGGGGCAGGGATATTTATGGCTACACCTTC. Its protein product is CASSGGRDIYGYTF.

This chain connects TRBV19 to TRBJ1-2, with a weak D call TRBD1 (6 bases). The V gene lost 5 bases and the J gene lost 6 bases, with 25 bases spanning the gap. Germline values: CDR1 LNHDA, CDR2 SQIVND (reference sequence). The CDR3 length is 17 residues. DNA of the CDR3: TGTGCCAGTAGTCAACTGACCGACAAGATCCCAGGGGATGGCTACACCTTC. Protein sequence: CASSQLTDKIPGDGYTF.

DNA of the CDR3: TGCGCCAGCAGCCCCGGGACAGGGGCCTACAATGAGCAGTTCTTC. Amino acids: CASSPGTGAYNEQFF. The V and J genes are TRBV4-1 and TRBJ2-1; 10 bases match TRBD1. Losses at the gene ends were 4 bases for V and 2 bases for J; bases not matched to a gene: 2. The CDR3 totals 15 residues. Germline loops: CDR1 MGHRA, CDR2 YSYEKL.

The chain links TRBV19 to TRBJ1-3; possibly TRBD1 for D (5 bases). The V gene's germline CDR1 is LNHDA and CDR2 SQIVND (reference sequence). V shed 6 bases and J shed 2 bases, with 17 bases lying between them. CDR3 length: 16 amino acids. The chain's CDR3 is CASRRPGRRAGNTIYF. The CDR3 DNA reads as TGTGCCAGTAGGAGGCCAGGGAGGAGGGCTGGAAACACCATATATTTT.

The V and J genes are TRBV5-1 and TRBJ1-1; the D is unclear. Germline assignment: CDR1 SGHRS and CDR2 YFSETQ. V shed 7 bases and J shed 0 bases, with 13 bases lying between them. The CDR3 extends over 14 amino acids. For the CDR3, the DNA is TGCGCCAGCTGCTGTCGAAACATGAACACTGAAGCTTTCTTT. This translates into CASCCRNMNTEAFF.